Listed below are T cell receptor beta chains from one sample, sequenced in a study of blood T cell repertoires in COVID-19. The repertoire was sequenced with immunoSEQ multiplex PCR; TCRdb's copy has only in-frame clones and lacks some. The sample yields approximately 96,000 clones, about 95% seen once. The sample comprised peripheral blood. The receptors here all came from a human donor with active COVID-19. The donor label of this sample is uncertain. CDR3s include the opening cysteine and the closing phenylalanine or tryptophan. A D gene is named only where the DNA matches it firmly. Not all rows give a size; the values are once, few, many and, for expanded clones, a class.

cdr3_nt	cdr3_aa	d_call	clone_size	v_call	j_call
TGTGCCAGCAGCGTCCTACAGGGGAATGAGCAGTTCTTC	CASSVLQGNEQFF	TRBD1	.	TRBV9	TRBJ2-1
TGCAGCGTTAGTTTCCAGGCTGCCGGTGAGCAGTACTTC	CSVSFQAAGEQYF	.	.	TRBV29-1	TRBJ2-7
TGTGCCAGCAGTGAACTAGCGGGGGGTCCCTACGAGCAGTACTTC	CASSELAGGPYEQYF	TRBD2	.	TRBV2	TRBJ2-7
.	CASSQVGGGTSNTYF	.	.	TRBV3-1/TRBV3-2	TRBJ2-3
TGTGCCAGCAGCTTAGCGCTTAGGGCTAGCGGGAGCGGGTATGTCTTC	CASSLALRASGSGYVF	TRBD2	.	TRBV7-2	TRBJ2-1
TGTGCCAGCAGCCCTCAGGGGCAGGGCCTAGACACCATATATTTT	CASSPQGQGLDTIYF	.	.	TRBV3-1/TRBV3-2	TRBJ1-3
TGTGCCAGCAGCCACCCGAAGCCGGGACAGGGGGCTCTCGGGGAGCTGTTTTTT	CASSHPKPGQGALGELFF	TRBD1	.	TRBV14	TRBJ2-2
TGTGCCAGCAGCGAAATAGCGGGAGGGCACAATGAGCAGTTCTTC	CASSEIAGGHNEQFF	TRBD2	.	TRBV28	TRBJ2-1
TGTGCCAGCAGCCAGAGCGGGTCCCACAATGAGCAGTTCTTC	CASSQSGSHNEQFF	.	.	TRBV7-7	TRBJ2-1
TGTGCCAGCAGCTTAGCCGCGTTGGAGACCCAGTACTTC	CASSLAALETQYF	.	.	TRBV7-9	TRBJ2-5
TGTGCCAGCAGTTCCGTAGACAGATCTAGCACAGATACGCAGTATTTT	CASSSVDRSSTDTQYF	.	.	TRBV28	TRBJ2-3
TGCGCCAGCAGCGCTGACAGGGGCCTGACCGGGGAGCTGTTTTTT	CASSADRGLTGELFF	TRBD1	.	TRBV5-1	TRBJ2-2
TGTGCCAGCACCCGGGACAGGACGTTGGGCGAGCAGTACTTC	CASTRDRTLGEQYF	TRBD1	.	TRBV27	TRBJ2-7
TGTGCCACCCGATTAGACAGCTCTGGGGCCAACGTCCTGACTTTC	CATRLDSSGANVLTF	.	.	TRBV5-5	TRBJ2-6
TGCAGCGTTCCCGGGACAGGGCTAACCGGGGAGCTGTTTTTT	CSVPGTGLTGELFF	TRBD1	.	TRBV29-1	TRBJ2-2
TGTGCCAGCTCACCACCGATAAGGGGCCCCGGGGAGCTGTTTTTT	CASSPPIRGPGELFF	.	.	TRBV18	TRBJ2-2
TGTGCCAGCAGAAACCAGGGGAACACTGAAGCTTTCTTT	CASRNQGNTEAFF	.	.	TRBV7-8	TRBJ1-1
TGTGCCAGTAGTATAGGACAGGGTGTGGGCACCGGGGAGCTGTTTTTT	CASSIGQGVGTGELFF	TRBD1	.	TRBV19	TRBJ2-2
TGTGCCAGCAGCAGAACCCAGGGTAACACTGAAGCTTTCTTT	CASSRTQGNTEAFF	.	once	TRBV7-9	TRBJ1-1
TGCGCCAGCAGCTGGGGGACAGGGGGCCCGACCTCTGGAAACACCATATATTTT	CASSWGTGGPTSGNTIYF	TRBD1	.	TRBV5-1	TRBJ1-3
TGTGCCAGCAGCGCGACAGCGACTAATGAAAAACTGTTTTTT	CASSATATNEKLFF	.	.	TRBV11-3	TRBJ1-4
TGTGCCACCAGCAGAGATTTGCAGAATCAGCCCCAGCATTTT	CATSRDLQNQPQHF	.	once	TRBV15	TRBJ1-5